Described below is a single T cell receptor beta chain sequence and its context. V lost 4 bases and J lost 7; bases outside the gene matches: 9. Germline-derived CDR1 and CDR2 are SGHRS and YFSETQ. This CDR3 region has 15 residues. The entry originates in a study of blood T cell repertoires in COVID-19. Study-level information: PBMCs, B-cell-depleted T cells, or T cells were the source of the cDNA or gDNA that made up the material.

Only in-frame clones appear in the TCRdb table, and some are missing; sequencing was by immunoSEQ multiplex PCR. Of some 220,000 clones in the sample, approximately 84% were seen once. What was sequenced was peripheral blood. The chain carries TRBV5-1 and TRBJ2-2; 8 nucleotides agree with TRBD1. The receptor comes from a man in his fifties or sixties who had recovered from COVID-19. The CDR3 reads CASSQMGQAGGELFF. DNA of the CDR3: TGCGCCAGCAGCCAAATGGGACAGGCGGGCGGGGAGCTGTTTTTT.